This T cell receptor beta chain was identified in a study of CD8 T cells in Susac syndrome. In the case of this clonotype: As yet, its antigen is unknown.

Findings and limits, study-wide: Acknowledgment was made by the study that its TCR sequencing and HLA analysis involved a relatively small number of individuals.

The T cells that were sequenced for TCR beta were CD8+ and CD4+ cells from blood. TEMRA cells were enriched by FACS, and CD4+ and CD8+ T cells were negatively isolated. With random hexamers, roughly 0.45 to 1 ug RNA was reverse transcribed. The method of amplification for TCR beta CDR3 was immunoSEQ multiplex PCR, covering 54 Vbeta and 13 Jbeta. TCRdb called the immunoSEQ multiplex PCR reads again in MiXCR, with one record for every CDR3 protein. The sample has over 95,000 distinct CDR3 sequences; around 92% are singletons. Germline CDR1 is MNHEY and CDR2 is SVGEGT. This CDR3 spans 15 amino acids. Specimen: CD8+ T cells from PBMCs. J is TRBJ2-7 and V is TRBV6-2 or TRBV6-3; 8 nucleotides agree with TRBD2. The clonotype was recovered from a human donor in good health. CDR3: CRRPSGFAPFYEQYF. In nucleotides, the CDR3 is TGTCGCAGGCCTAGCGGGTTCGCGCCTTTTTACGAGCAGTACTTC.